Listed here is a single TCR beta chain. This CDR3 is also generated by other DNA sequences in the sample. Patients from Seattle were sampled longitudinally, starting during active infection. The V gene's germline CDR1 is SGHTA and CDR2 FQGTGA. The CDR3 runs 13 residues. Losses at the gene ends were 2 bases for V and 4 bases for J; bases not matched to a gene: 0. As processed by the authors: Scientists estimated how many nucleated cells there were by amplifying reference gene primers. Profiling relied on immunoSEQ multiplex PCR, and the TCRdb table lists in-frame clones only, not all of them. V and J calls and clone size are copied from that table; D and trimming were computed from the DNA. This sample carries about 360,000 clones, roughly 90% of them seen once, and the ten largest clones take about 7.1%. The sample is drawn from a study of blood T cell repertoires in COVID-19. Whole-study context: From the United States, Italy and Spain came samples of acute and convalescent COVID-19. PBMCs, B-cell-depleted T cells, or T cells were the source of the cDNA or gDNA that made up the material.

This rearrangement joins TRBV7-3 to TRBJ2-7; 9 nucleotides align to TRBD1. Source material: peripheral blood. The origin of this receptor is a woman aged 60-75 years with COVID-19, enrolled during active disease. CDR3 nucleotides: TGTGCCAGCAGCTTAGGGACAGGGTACGAGCAGTACTTC. Its translation: CASSLGTGYEQYF.